Presented here are 16 T cell receptor beta chains from one specimen sequenced in a study of brain T cells in children with intractable seizures. The repertoire was sequenced with immunoSEQ multiplex PCR; TCRdb's copy has only in-frame clones and lacks some. The table includes a few hundred thousand clones, about 93% detected once. The time point here: blood from clinic visit 5 months post-surgery; TSC patient then seizure free. This specimen was peripheral blood, taken more than 4 months after surgery. The receptor set was obtained from a boy in the first two years of life with tuberous sclerosis and intractable seizures.

As for this clone: In the same sample, other DNA sequences code for this CDR3. The CDR3 loop reads CASSVGDYGYTF. Written as DNA, the CDR3 is TGTGCCAGCAGCGTAGGTGACTATGGCTACACCTTC. The chain carries TRBV9 and TRBJ1-2; no definite D call. Germline CDR1 and CDR2: SGDLS and YYNGEE. The CDR3 extends over 12 amino acids. The V gene lost 0 bases and the J gene lost 3 bases, with 3 bases spanning the gap. Supplemented by reference TRBV9 and TRBJ1-2, the full variable domain reads DSGVTQTPKHLITATGQRVTLRCSPRSGDLSVYWYQQSLDQGLQFLIQYYNGEERAKGNILERFSAQQFPDLHSELNLSSLELGDSALYFCASSVGDYGYTFGSGTRLTVV.

The chain joins TRBV6-6 to TRBJ1-4; TRBD1 is a possible D gene (6 bases). The CDR3 has 14 amino acids. V lost 2 bases to trimming and J lost 7 bases, with 11 bases between them. CDR1 is MNHNY, CDR2 SVGAGI, per germline (reference sequence). Here the CDR3 reads CASSYIQGSEKLFF. In nucleotides, the CDR3 is TGTGCCAGCAGTTACATACAGGGCAGTGAAAAACTGTTTTTT.

The chain has TRBV3-1 (or the pseudogene TRBV3-2) and TRBJ1-2; D not certain. Germline V gene sequence: CDR1 LGHDT, CDR2 YNNKEL (reference sequence). Trimming shortened V by 1 base and J by 14 bases, and 11 bases separated the two germline ends. The CDR3 runs 11 residues. DNA for the CDR3: TGTGCCAGCAGCCAAGGAGGGCCCGAAACCTTC. Its protein product is CASSQGGPETF.

The chain combines TRBV11-2 with TRBJ2-7, with 7 bases lining up with TRBD2. V trimming: 3 bases; J trimming: 9 bases; junction bases outside the gene matches: 11. This CDR3 is 14 amino acids long. Germline-derived CDR1 and CDR2 are SGHAT and FQNNGV. The chain's CDR3 is CASSFSGPTSGQYF. The DNA for the CDR3 is TGTGCCAGCAGCTTTAGCGGGCCGACCTCTGGGCAGTACTTC.

V and J are TRBV10-3 and TRBJ1-2, with D perhaps TRBD1 (6 bases). Looked up from germline, CDR1 is ENHRY and CDR2 is SYGVKD. The V end lost 3 bases, the J end lost 3 bases, and 17 bases lay between the germline ends. The CDR3 is 16 residues long. The CDR3 DNA reads TGTGCCATCAGTGATAGAGTCAGGGGCCAGGACTATGGCTACACCTTC. It translates to CAISDRVRGQDYGYTF.

This clone was recorded once. The chain employs TRBV19 and TRBJ1-1; TRBD1 matches at 7 bases. Germline loops: CDR1 LNHDA, CDR2 SQIVND (reference sequence). The CDR3 has 15 amino acids. V lost 4 bases to trimming and J lost 7 bases; unmatched junction nucleotides: 12. The CDR3 reads CASSKSTGWEGEAFF. The CDR3 nucleotides read TGTGCCAGTAGTAAATCGACAGGGTGGGAAGGTGAAGCTTTCTTT.

The chain joins TRBV5-8 to TRBJ1-3, with no clear D. V lost 2 bases to trimming and J lost 3 bases, with 12 bases between them. Germline V gene sequence: CDR1 SGHTS, CDR2 YDEGEE. The CDR3 spans 15 residues. The CDR3 DNA follows: TGTGCCAGCAGCTTCCATTCCGCGAATGGAAACACCATATATTTT. This sequence encodes CASSFHSANGNTIYF.

J is TRBJ2-2 and V is TRBV7-3, with TRBD2 identical over 15 bases. The CDR3 has 17 amino acids. Losses at the gene ends were 3 bases for V and 7 bases for J; bases not matched to a gene: 6. Germline CDR1 is SGHTA and CDR2 is FQGTGA. CDR3 sequence: CASSLGLAGGPNGELFF. DNA of the CDR3: TGTGCCAGCAGCTTGGGACTAGCGGGAGGTCCAAACGGGGAGCTGTTTTTT.

The CDR3 loop is CASSEAGHWSQPQHF. CDR3 sequence (DNA): TGTGCCAGCAGTGAAGCGGGACATTGGAGTCAGCCCCAGCATTTT. The gene calls are TRBV6-1 and TRBJ1-5; tentatively, D is TRBD1 (6 bases). CDR1 MNHNS and CDR2 SASEGT come from the germline V gene. Trimming pared 0 bases from V and 6 bases from J, leaving 12 bases between. The CDR3 contains 15 residues.

The V and J genes are TRBV19 and TRBJ1-5; TRBD1 matches at 9 bases. The CDR3 consists of 13 residues. The V and J ends lost 8 bases and 5 bases, in that order; junction bases with no gene match: 4. Germline CDR1 is LNHDA and CDR2 is SQIVND (reference sequence). DNA for the CDR3: TGTGCCAGTCAGGACAGGGGACATCAGCCCCAGCATTTT. It is translated as CASQDRGHQPQHF.

The chain joins TRBV30 to TRBJ2-6; D remains ambiguous. CDR3 length: 13 amino acids. From germline, CDR1 is GTSNPN and CDR2 SVGIG (reference sequence). With 2 bases removed from V and 2 bases from J, the gap between germline ends came to 4 bases. The CDR3 loop reads CAWSNPGANVLTF. The CDR3 DNA follows: TGTGCCTGGAGTAATCCTGGGGCCAACGTCCTGACTTTC.

The chain couples TRBV6-6 to TRBJ2-2; tentatively, D is TRBD2 (5 bases). Germline loops: CDR1 MNHNY, CDR2 SVGAGI (reference sequence). V dropped 6 bases and J dropped 1 base, with 9 bases sitting between them. The CDR3 has 14 residues. CDR3 coding DNA: TGTGCCAGCAGCCCTGGACTGAACACCGGGGAGCTGTTTTTT. It is translated as CASSPGLNTGELFF.

This rearrangement joins TRBV4-1 to TRBJ1-1, with TRBD1 as a possible D gene (6 bases). The ends were cut back, 1 base at V and 1 base at J, with 10 bases in the middle. This CDR3 is built from 15 residues. Germline V gives CDR1 MGHRA, CDR2 YSYEKL. DNA of the CDR3: TGCGCCAGCAGCCAAGCCCCACAGGGGAACACTGAAGCTTTCTTT. This encodes CASSQAPQGNTEAFF.

The chain has TRBV7-8 and TRBJ1-2; D gene ambiguous. This CDR3 region has 12 residues. The germline gives CDR1 SGHVS, CDR2 FQNEAQ. The V gene lost 1 base and the J gene lost 6 bases, with 6 bases spanning the gap. The CDR3 loop is CASSLGVDGYTF. CDR3 nucleotide sequence: TGTGCCAGCAGCTTAGGGGTAGATGGCTACACCTTC.

In its sample, this clone was seen once. The rearrangement joins TRBV30 to TRBJ1-2, with no clear D. Trimming cost V 5 bases and J 6 bases, with 22 bases left between them. The CDR3 extends over 15 amino acids. The V gene's germline CDR1 is GTSNPN and CDR2 SVGIG (reference sequence). The CDR3 protein is CAWAAGVANTDGYTF. CDR3 coding DNA: TGTGCCTGGGCCGCCGGGGTCGCTAACACCGATGGCTACACCTTC.

The genes are TRBV10-3 and TRBJ2-1; 11 positions match TRBD2. V gave up 2 bases and J gave up 5 bases; unmatched junction bases: 5. Germline CDR1 and CDR2: ENHRY and SYGVKD. The CDR3 is 16 amino acids. This CDR3 is CAISERASGRNNEQFF. The CDR3 DNA follows: TGTGCCATCAGTGAGCGGGCTAGCGGGAGGAACAATGAGCAGTTCTTC.